Following are 10 T cell receptor beta chains from one sample sequenced in a study of T cell clonotyping in hematopoietic cell transplantation. The assay was immunoSEQ multiplex PCR, and TCRdb's table has in-frame clones only and misses some. The sample has around 12,000 clones, about 80% seen once. The sample here was PBMCs, taken 100 days after allogeneic stem cell transplant. These receptors were obtained from a female patient in her thirties or forties who had an allogeneic stem cell transplant from a related donor, so T cells may come from the graft donor. Some clones in this sample may be carry-over from other donors' samples.

This CDR3 is CASTGGEIRSNTEAFF. The CDR3 nucleotides are TGTGCCAGCACCGGAGGGGAAATTAGGTCGAACACTGAAGCTTTCTTT. This chain uses TRBV4-2 with TRBJ1-1; weak D call: TRBD1 (5 bases). The CDR3 sequence is 16 residues long. V shed 7 bases and J shed 1 base, with 19 bases lying between them. Germline-derived CDR1 and CDR2 are LGHNA and YNFKEQ.

The chain employs TRBV5-1 and TRBJ2-3, with 9 bases that match TRBD2. Germline V gene sequence: CDR1 SGHRS, CDR2 YFSETQ. The CDR3 sequence is 16 residues long. V trimming: 4 bases; J trimming: 6 bases; junction bases outside the gene matches: 12. DNA for the CDR3: TGCGCCAGCAGCCGGTTAGGGAGCGGGAGGACCGATACGCAGTATTTT. Its translation is CASSRLGSGRTDTQYF.

The rearrangement uses TRBV15 and TRBJ2-3, with 8 bases fitting TRBD2. CDR1 is LNHNV, CDR2 YYDKDF, per germline (reference sequence). CDR3 size: 15 residues. The J segment lost 8 bases and the V segment lost 6 bases, leaving 13 bases of the junction unmatched. CDR3 in DNA: TGTGCCACCAGTACTAGCGGCATCCCCCCTGGTACGCAGTATTTT. It encodes CATSTSGIPPGTQYF.

V usage is TRBV7-9 and J usage is TRBJ2-3; TRBD2 matches at 8 bases. The CDR3 is 13 amino acids. V was clipped by 5 bases and J by 6 bases; unmatched bases: 4. Looked up from germline, CDR1 is SEHNR and CDR2 is FQNEAQ (reference sequence). CDR3 protein: CASSPGGRDTQYF. DNA of the CDR3: TGTGCCAGCAGCCCTGGCGGGAGGGATACGCAGTATTTT.

This clone appeared a few times. The chain combines TRBV5-6 with TRBJ2-7, with 7 bases lining up with TRBD1. V shed 4 bases and J 1 base; nucleotides not matched to a gene: 5. The CDR3 spans 14 residues. Germline V gene sequence: CDR1 SGHDT, CDR2 YYEEEE. CDR3: CASSLPGQSYEQYF. The CDR3, as DNA: TGTGCCAGCAGCCTCCCGGGACAGTCCTACGAGCAGTACTTC. Full variable domain (outside the CDR3, taken from reference TRBV5-6 and TRBJ2-7): DAGVTQSPTHLIKTRGQQVTLRCSPKSGHDTVSWYQQALGQGPQFIFQYYEEEERQRGNFPDRFSGHQFPNYSSELNVNALLLGDSALYLCASSLPGQSYEQYFGPGTRLTVT.

There are a few counts of this clone. The chain employs TRBV5-4 and TRBJ2-5; perhaps TRBD2 as D (6 bases). Gene TRBJ2-7 matches the end of the DNA better, so the J call may be wrong. CDR1 and CDR2 (germline): SGHNT, YYREEE (reference sequence). The CDR3 totals 12 residues. The CDR3 DNA sequence: TGTGCCAGCAGCACGTGGGGGGACGAGCAGTACTTC. It specifies CASSTWGDEQYF.

This CDR3 reads CAWIPGLAGGMTQYF. The CDR3 DNA reads as TGTGCCTGGATCCCCGGACTAGCGGGGGGGATGACCCAGTACTTC. The chain joins TRBV30 to TRBJ2-5; 15 bases are a match to TRBD2. Germline V gene lookup returns CDR1 GTSNPN and CDR2 SVGIG (reference sequence). CDR3 length equals 15 residues. V dropped 4 bases and J dropped 7; count of bases not matched to a gene: 7.

V usage is TRBV11-3 and J usage is TRBJ2-7, with unresolved D. Trimming took 1 base from V and 5 from J, leaving 15 bases between them. The CDR3 is 15 amino acids. Per the germline V gene, CDR1 is SGHNT and CDR2 is YENEEA. In DNA form, the CDR3 reads TGTGCCAGCAGCTTAGGTTTGGGTATGGCCGACGAGCAGTACTTC. It encodes CASSLGLGMADEQYF. The variable domain in full, completed from reference TRBV11-3 and TRBJ2-7, reads EAGVVQSPRYKIIEKKQPVAFWCNPISGHNTLYWYLQNLGQGPELLIRYENEEAVDDSQLPKDRFSAERLKGVDSTLKIQPAELGDSAVYLCASSLGLGMADEQYFGPGTRLTVT.

This clone appeared a single time. The genes are TRBV27 and TRBJ1-1, with TRBD1 identical over 11 bases. The germline V gene has CDR1 MNHEY and CDR2 SMNVEV (reference sequence). The ends lost 2 bases at V and 5 bases at J; junction bases unmatched: 7. The CDR3 has 16 amino acids. Here the CDR3 DNA reads TGTGCCAGCAGTTTAAGGGGGACAGGGGGAAATACTGAAGCTTTCTTT. Amino acid sequence: CASSLRGTGGNTEAFF.

The V and J genes are TRBV9 and TRBJ1-4; weak D call: TRBD1 (5 bases). This CDR3 comprises 15 residues. V dropped 4 bases and J dropped 4 bases, with 14 bases sitting between them. From germline, CDR1 is SGDLS and CDR2 YYNGEE. The DNA of the CDR3 is TGTGCCAGCAGCCCAGATGGGGGGATTAATGAAAAACTGTTTTTT. Translating gives CASSPDGGINEKLFF. The complete variable domain, with remaining parts taken from reference TRBV9 and TRBJ1-4, reads DSGVTQTPKHLITATGQRVTLRCSPRSGDLSVYWYQQSLDQGLQFLIQYYNGEERAKGNILERFSAQQFPDLHSELNLSSLELGDSALYFCASSPDGGINEKLFFGSGTQLSVL.